One sample yielded the 18 T cell receptor beta chains listed below, sequenced in a study of shared clonotypes between healthy human individuals. Some clones are missing from TCRdb's copy, which holds only in-frame ones; the method was immunoSEQ multiplex PCR. This table holds 1,400,000 or so clones, around 98.5% found once. The sequencing input was naive CD4+ T cells sorted from blood. The subset is: CD45RA+ positively selected. The receptors derive from a man aged 25-45 years in good health.

The chain recombines TRBV30 with TRBJ2-7; a possible D gene is TRBD2 (6 bases). The V gene lost 0 bases and the J gene lost 4 bases, with 19 bases spanning the gap. Per the germline V gene, CDR1 is GTSNPN and CDR2 is SVGIG (reference sequence). The CDR3 is 16 residues long. Written as DNA, the CDR3 is TGTGCCTGGAGTGTCTTTTGGGCAGAGGAGGGATACGAGCAGTACTTC. It codes for CAWSVFWAEEGYEQYF.

This chain connects TRBV5-1 to TRBJ2-3, with D possibly matching TRBD2 (6 bases). The CDR3 loop spans 15 amino acids. V lost 3 bases, J lost 1 base, and 12 bases lay in between. The V gene's germline CDR1 is SGHRS and CDR2 YFSETQ. The DNA for the CDR3 is TGCGCCAGCAGCTCCGGGGGTGTCGGCACAGATACGCAGTATTTT. Protein product: CASSSGGVGTDTQYF.

The chain links TRBV18 to TRBJ1-3; D possibly corresponds to TRBD1 (6 bases). Germline lookup yields CDR1 KGHSH and CDR2 LQKENI. Trimming removed 3 bases at V and 0 bases at J, with 12 bases between. The length of the CDR3 is 16 residues. The CDR3 loop is CASSPIEQGSGNTIYF. CDR3 in DNA: TGTGCCAGCTCACCTATAGAACAGGGCTCTGGAAACACCATATATTTT.

V usage is TRBV7-3 and J usage is TRBJ1-1; the D is unclear. The CDR3 loop spans 13 amino acids. Trimming removed 2 bases at V and 1 base at J, with 5 bases between. Per the germline V gene, CDR1 is SGHTA and CDR2 is FQGTGA. The CDR3 DNA reads TGTGCCAGCAGCTTAGTCGGGAACACTGAAGCTTTCTTT. The encoded protein is CASSLVGNTEAFF.

The chain has TRBV10-3 and TRBJ2-1; 7 positions match TRBD2. This CDR3 is 14 amino acids long. The V and J ends lost 4 bases and 9 bases, in that order; junction bases with no gene match: 9. CDR1 and CDR2 (germline): ENHRY, SYGVKD. This CDR3 reads CAISGVSGRSEQFF. The CDR3 DNA reads TGTGCCATCAGTGGCGTTAGCGGGCGCAGTGAGCAGTTCTTC.

The rearrangement uses TRBV15 and TRBJ2-7; possibly TRBD2 for D (5 bases). The V and J ends lost 2 bases and 3 bases respectively, with 14 bases between them. CDR3 length: 15 amino acids. Germline CDR1 reads LNHNV; CDR2 reads YYDKDF (reference sequence). This CDR3 is CATSRLAVGYYEQYF. The DNA for the CDR3 is TGTGCCACCAGCAGACTAGCAGTCGGATACTACGAGCAGTACTTC.

This rearrangement joins TRBV5-1 to TRBJ2-5, with D tentatively TRBD1 (6 bases). CDR3 size: 14 residues. Germline loops: CDR1 SGHRS, CDR2 YFSETQ. V was cut by 4 bases and J by 4 bases, with 14 bases left in between. DNA for the CDR3: TGCGCCAGCAGCCGGGACACCCTCCCAGAGACCCAGTACTTC. Translation gives CASSRDTLPETQYF.

This chain connects TRBV5-4 to TRBJ2-3; 14 nucleotides match TRBD2. The length of the CDR3 is 17 residues. Looked up from germline, CDR1 is SGHNT and CDR2 is YYREEE (reference sequence). V was pared by 2 bases and J by 6 bases, with 8 bases of the junction left unmatched. CDR3: CASSFRTSGRKRDTQYF. The CDR3 region has the DNA TGTGCCAGCAGCTTCAGGACTAGCGGGAGGAAGCGGGATACGCAGTATTTT.

The rearrangement links TRBV10-3 to TRBJ1-2; 9 nucleotides agree with TRBD1. CDR1 is ENHRY and CDR2 is SYGVKD in the germline V gene. The trim removed 2 bases at V and 2 bases at J, leaving 6 bases unmatched. CDR3 size: 16 residues. The CDR3, as DNA: TGTGCCATCAGTGAGGGGAACAGGGGGCTGAACTATGGCTACACCTTC. Translating it yields CAISEGNRGLNYGYTF.

The rearrangement uses TRBV10-3 and TRBJ2-1, with 12 bases lining up with TRBD2. The CDR3 totals 19 residues. Germline V gene lookup returns CDR1 ENHRY and CDR2 SYGVKD. V was clipped by 6 bases and J by 6 bases; unmatched bases: 18. The CDR3 here is CAISQPTRGLAGGGNEQFF. The CDR3 DNA sequence: TGTGCCATCAGCCAGCCAACCCGTGGCCTAGCGGGAGGGGGCAATGAGCAGTTCTTC.

The chain combines TRBV11-2 with TRBJ2-3; unclear D gene. V lost 0 bases to trimming and J lost 6 bases, with 16 bases between them. The germline CDR1 and CDR2 sequences are SGHAT and FQNNGV. The CDR3 is 16 residues long. The CDR3 nucleotides read TGTGCCAGCAGCTTAGAGGGGTACCCACGTTGGGATACGCAGTATTTT. Protein sequence: CASSLEGYPRWDTQYF.

This clone was found once. V is TRBV10-3 and J is TRBJ1-5; tentative D call: TRBD1 (6 bases). V was pared by 9 bases and J by 3 bases, with 12 bases between. The CDR3 extends over 13 amino acids. Per germline, CDR1 ENHRY and CDR2 SYGVKD. The CDR3 region has the DNA TGTGCCATAAGACAGGCACCCAATCAGCCCCAGCATTTT. The encoded protein is CAIRQAPNQPQHF.

The chain couples TRBV14 to TRBJ2-3; 9 positions match TRBD2. Germline assignment: CDR1 SGHDN and CDR2 FVKESK. J was trimmed by 6 bases and V by 4 bases; bases with no gene match: 17. The CDR3 covers 18 residues. CDR3 sequence reads: CASSPYPRIAGEEDTQYF. CDR3 coding DNA: TGTGCCAGCAGCCCCTACCCGAGGATAGCGGGAGAAGAGGATACGCAGTATTTT.

The J gene is TRBJ2-1, the V gene TRBV27, with D possibly being TRBD1 or TRBD2 (5 bases each). Germline assignment: CDR1 MNHEY and CDR2 SMNVEV (reference sequence). V lost 4 bases, J lost 10 bases, and 23 bases lay in between. CDR3 length equals 16 residues. Here the CDR3 DNA reads TGTGCCAGCAGTTACCGGCTGTTGGGGGAAACTAGAGAGCAGTTCTTC. Translating gives CASSYRLLGETREQFF.

This chain joins TRBV19 and TRBJ2-7, with D tentatively TRBD1 (5 bases). Trimming left V 9 bases short and J 0 bases short, with 18 bases between. The CDR3 consists of 15 residues. In germline, CDR1 is LNHDA, CDR2 SQIVND (reference sequence). Written as DNA, the CDR3 is TGTGCCAGCCAGCGTGGGGCCGAAAGCTCCTACGAGCAGTACTTC. Residues: CASQRGAESSYEQYF.

V gene TRBV9 combines with J gene TRBJ2-3; 7 bases fit TRBD1. V lost 4 bases to trimming and J lost 8 bases; unmatched junction nucleotides: 10. CDR3 size: 14 residues. Per germline, CDR1 SGDLS and CDR2 YYNGEE. CDR3 protein: CASSPQGQSGTQYF. The CDR3 coding sequence is TGTGCCAGCAGCCCACAGGGGCAGTCGGGTACGCAGTATTTT.

The chain has TRBV30 and TRBJ1-1; 11 bases match TRBD1. Per the germline V gene, CDR1 is GTSNPN and CDR2 is SVGIG (reference sequence). The CDR3 totals 12 residues. Trimming took 3 bases from V and 12 from J; bases not matched to a gene: 6. The CDR3 bases are TGTGCCTGGAGGCGGACAGGGGGCGGATCTTTCTTT. This sequence encodes CAWRRTGGGSFF.

The chain combines TRBV18 with TRBJ2-3; 10 nucleotides agree with TRBD1. In germline, CDR1 is KGHSH, CDR2 LQKENI. The CDR3 is 18 amino acids. J was trimmed by 5 bases and V by 1 base; bases with no gene match: 12. The CDR3, as DNA: TGTGCCAGCTCACCACTGACGGGGACAGGGGTGCTAGGAGATACGCAGTATTTT. It is translated as CASSPLTGTGVLGDTQYF.